This T cell receptor (beta chain) was sequenced in a study of cytomegalovirus exposure and HLA in healthy donors. As for the study in general: Earlier findings included 90 million to 120 million unique TCR beta sequences obtained from roughly 200 million T cells.

General observations from the study: Rarity characterized most TCR sequences, yet some public TCRs appeared in many donors. A few CMV-associated chains were confirmed in vitro to be specific for CMV antigens.

The PCR employed 60 Vbeta primers together with 13 Jbeta primers. Per the authors' pipeline: Later, an analysis found 80 million or so unique TCR beta chains, and around 10 million of these were shared. The assay was immunoSEQ multiplex PCR, and TCRdb's table has in-frame clones only and misses some. V, J and clone size were drawn from that table, and D and trimming were deduced from the DNA. The data contain about 130,000 clones, about three quarters of them singletons. This CDR3 contains 17 residues. The germline CDR1 and CDR2 sequences are LGHNA and YNFKEQ. V was cut by 2 bases and J by 0 bases, with 14 bases left in between. This clone was seen just once. Its target is unknown.

What was sequenced was PBMCs. This TCR was sampled from a woman aged 60-75 years in good health and CMV-seropositive. The gene calls are TRBV4-2 and TRBJ1-5; tentatively, D is TRBD1 (6 bases). The CDR3 is CASSQNRVGNSNQPQHF. Written as DNA, the CDR3 is TGTGCCAGCAGCCAAAACAGGGTTGGGAATAGCAATCAGCCCCAGCATTTT.